These 5 T cell receptor beta chains were all obtained from the same sample, sequenced in a study of a mutant IDH1 vaccine in newly diagnosed glioma (dated by TCRdb to about 2021). These TCRs are of unknown antigen specificity. The receptor library was made with the immunoSEQ multiplex PCR assay. TCRdb limited this immuneACCESS table to in-frame rearrangements with V and J called. A share of clones is missing; checked studies link under half to unresolved V genes, and the rest is unexplained. The sample data list more than 50,000 clones, and about 91% of these were observed just once. Roughly 1.9% of the sample goes to the ten largest clones. Taken with the paper, the label for time point translates to: week 11, during vaccination. A 20-mer mutant IDH1 peptide at 300 micrograms in Montanide made up each vaccine dose, which was injected subcutaneously together with topical imiquimod. Sequenced here: PBMCs, sampled from a glioma patient whose treatment included an IDH1 peptide vaccine. These receptors originate from a man aged 35 to 55 with glioma.

V is TRBV19 and J is TRBJ1-5; D gene ambiguous. The CDR3 consists of 13 residues. Germline values: CDR1 LNHDA, CDR2 SQIVND (reference sequence). The V end was cut by 1 base, the J end by 1 base, with 2 bases between. DNA of the CDR3: TGTGCCAGTAGTATAGCAAGCAATCAGCCCCAGCATTTT. Translated, it gives CASSIASNQPQHF.

The chain recombines TRBV15 with TRBJ1-3; possible D gene TRBD1, 5 bases. Germline V gene lookup returns CDR1 LNHNV and CDR2 YYDKDF (reference sequence). The CDR3 length is 16 residues. V gave up 0 bases and J gave up 0 bases, with 9 bases separating them. The CDR3 region is CATSREVTGSGNTIYF. CDR3 DNA: TGTGCCACCAGCAGAGAGGTAACAGGCTCTGGAAACACCATATATTTT. Complete variable domain (other parts from reference TRBV15 and TRBJ1-3): DAMVIQNPRYQVTQFGKPVTLSCSQTLNHNVMYWYQQKSSQAPKLLFHYYDKDFNNEADTPDNFQSRRPNTSFCFLDIRSPGLGDTAMYLCATSREVTGSGNTIYFGEGSWLTVV.

This clone was observed once. This chain uses TRBV5-1 with TRBJ2-5, with D perhaps being TRBD1 or TRBD2 (5 bases each). Germline assignment: CDR1 SGHRS and CDR2 YFSETQ. V gave up 4 bases and J gave up 2 bases, with 12 bases separating them. The CDR3 has 14 residues. CDR3 nucleotide sequence: TGCGCCAGCAGCAGGGATGGGGGTCAAGAGACCCAGTACTTC. This gives the protein CASSRDGGQETQYF.

This sequence joins TRBV10-1 and TRBJ2-3; D call uncertain. Germline CDR1 and CDR2: WNHNN and SYGVQD (reference sequence). V shed 3 bases and J shed 6 bases, with 13 bases lying between them. The CDR3 consists of 14 residues. CDR3 nucleotide sequence: TGCGCCAGCAGTGATCACGGTGTTTGGGATACGCAGTATTTT. Its protein product is CASSDHGVWDTQYF.

CDR3 coding DNA: TGCGCCAGCAGCCTATCCCCGGCGGGACGCACAGATACGCAGTATTTT. Protein sequence: CASSLSPAGRTDTQYF. The gene calls are TRBV4-3 and TRBJ2-3, with D possibly being TRBD2 (6 bases). In germline, CDR1 is LGHNA, CDR2 YSLEER. The CDR3 has 16 residues. With 4 bases removed from V and 1 base from J, the gap between germline ends came to 15 bases.